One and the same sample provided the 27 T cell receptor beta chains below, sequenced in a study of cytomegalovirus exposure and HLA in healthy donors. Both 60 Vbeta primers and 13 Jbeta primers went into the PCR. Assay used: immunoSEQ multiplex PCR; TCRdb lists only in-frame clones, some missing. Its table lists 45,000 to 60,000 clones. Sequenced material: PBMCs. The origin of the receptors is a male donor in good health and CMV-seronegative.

CDR3 bases: TGTGCCAGCAGCGTACTGGGCGGGACCACAAGCACAGATACGCAGTATTTT. It is translated as CASSVLGGTTSTDTQYF. This chain links TRBV9 with TRBJ2-3, with TRBD2 as a possible D gene (6 bases). The CDR3 totals 17 residues. V shed 1 base and J shed 0 bases, with 15 bases lying between them. Germline-derived CDR1 and CDR2 are SGDLS and YYNGEE.

CDR3 in DNA: TGTGCCAGCAGTTATTCTTCAGGGGGCGATGGCTACACCTTC. Protein sequence: CASSYSSGGDGYTF. The chain uses TRBV6-9 and TRBJ1-2; TRBD1 matches 8 bases. V lost 0 bases, J lost 6 bases, and 3 bases stayed unmatched. Germline V gene data show CDR1 as MNHGY and CDR2 as SVAAGI. The CDR3 loop spans 14 amino acids.

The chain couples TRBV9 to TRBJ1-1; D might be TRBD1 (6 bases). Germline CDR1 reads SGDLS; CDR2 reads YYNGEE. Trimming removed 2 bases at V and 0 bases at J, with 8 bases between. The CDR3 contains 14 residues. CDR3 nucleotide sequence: TGTGCCAGCAGCGTCGGGGACATGAACACTGAAGCTTTCTTT. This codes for CASSVGDMNTEAFF.

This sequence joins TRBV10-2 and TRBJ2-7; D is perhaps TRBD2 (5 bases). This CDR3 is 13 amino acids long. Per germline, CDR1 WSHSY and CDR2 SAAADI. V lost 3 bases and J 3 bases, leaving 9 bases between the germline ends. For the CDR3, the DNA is TGCGCCAGCAGTGACTCCCGGGACTACGAGCAGTACTTC. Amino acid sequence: CASSDSRDYEQYF.

This chain's CDR3 is CASSPGGTEKQYF. CDR3 nucleotide sequence: TGTGCCAGCAGCCCGGGGGGGACAGAGAAGCAGTACTTC. This rearrangement joins TRBV5-6 to TRBJ2-7; the D gene is possibly TRBD2 (8 bases). This CDR3 is built from 13 residues. Trimming left V 4 bases short and J 8 bases short, with 16 bases between. The germline gives CDR1 SGHDT, CDR2 YYEEEE.

CDR3 in DNA: TGCGCCAGCAGTGGGGGACAGGAGGGCTACACCTTC. It yields the protein CASSGGQEGYTF. V gene TRBV10-2 combines with J gene TRBJ1-2, with TRBD1 matching over 8 bases. CDR3 length: 12 residues. V gave up 4 bases and J gave up 8 bases; unmatched junction bases: 3. Germline CDR1 reads WSHSY; CDR2 reads SAAADI.

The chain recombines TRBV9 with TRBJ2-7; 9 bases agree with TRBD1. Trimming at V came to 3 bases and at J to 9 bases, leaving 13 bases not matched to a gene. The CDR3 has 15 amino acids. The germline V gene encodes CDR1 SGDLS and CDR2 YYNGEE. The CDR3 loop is CASSGRDRDPYGQYF. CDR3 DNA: TGTGCCAGCAGCGGCCGGGACAGGGATCCATATGGGCAGTACTTC.

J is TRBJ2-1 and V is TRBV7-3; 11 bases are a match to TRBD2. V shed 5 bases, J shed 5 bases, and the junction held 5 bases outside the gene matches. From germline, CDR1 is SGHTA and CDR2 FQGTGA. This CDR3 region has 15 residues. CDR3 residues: CASSPSSGGNNEQFF. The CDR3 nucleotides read TGTGCCAGCAGCCCGTCTAGCGGGGGGAACAATGAGCAGTTCTTC. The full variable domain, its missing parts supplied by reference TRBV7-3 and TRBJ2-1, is GAGVSQTPSNKVTEKGKYVELRCDPISGHTALYWYRQSLGQGPEFLIYFQGTGAADDSGLPNDRFFAVRPEGSVSTLKIQRTERGDSAVYLCASSPSSGGNNEQFFGPGTRLTVL.

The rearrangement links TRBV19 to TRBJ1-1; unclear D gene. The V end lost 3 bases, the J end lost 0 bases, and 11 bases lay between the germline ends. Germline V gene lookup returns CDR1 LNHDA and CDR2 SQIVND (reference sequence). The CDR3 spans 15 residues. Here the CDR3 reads CASSILGGLNTEAFF. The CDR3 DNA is TGTGCCAGTAGTATCCTCGGAGGCTTGAACACTGAAGCTTTCTTT.

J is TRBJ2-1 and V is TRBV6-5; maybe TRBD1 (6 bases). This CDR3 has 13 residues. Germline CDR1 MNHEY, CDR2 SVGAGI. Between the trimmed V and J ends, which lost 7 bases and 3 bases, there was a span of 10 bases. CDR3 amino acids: CASTQGGYNEQFF. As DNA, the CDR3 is TGTGCCAGCACCCAAGGGGGCTACAATGAGCAGTTCTTC.

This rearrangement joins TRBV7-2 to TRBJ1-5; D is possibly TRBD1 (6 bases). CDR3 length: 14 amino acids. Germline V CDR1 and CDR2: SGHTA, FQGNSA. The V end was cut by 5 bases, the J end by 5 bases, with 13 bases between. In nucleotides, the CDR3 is TGTGCCAGCAGCACCAGGGGATCGCATCAGCCCCAGCATTTT. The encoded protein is CASSTRGSHQPQHF.

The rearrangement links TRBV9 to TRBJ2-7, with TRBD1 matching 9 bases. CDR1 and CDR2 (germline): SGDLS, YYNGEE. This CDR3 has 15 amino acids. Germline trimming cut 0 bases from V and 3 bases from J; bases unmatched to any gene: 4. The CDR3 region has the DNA TGTGCCAGCAGCGTAGCTGGGGACAGGGACTACGAGCAGTACTTC. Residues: CASSVAGDRDYEQYF.

The CDR3 DNA follows: TGTGCCTGGAGAAGTCAGGCGGGATTGTCCCAGTACTTC. It specifies CAWRSQAGLSQYF. The chain combines TRBV30 with TRBJ2-5; D is perhaps TRBD2 (6 bases). CDR1 GTSNPN and CDR2 SVGIG come from the germline V gene (reference sequence). Trimming stripped 3 bases from V and 9 bases from J, with 17 bases between. The length of the CDR3 is 13 residues.

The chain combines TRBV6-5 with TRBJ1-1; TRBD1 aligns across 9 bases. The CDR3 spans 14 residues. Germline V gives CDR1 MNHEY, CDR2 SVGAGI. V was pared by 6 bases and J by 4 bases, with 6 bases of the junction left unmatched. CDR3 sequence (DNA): TGTGCCAGCAGCCGCGGACAGGGGCTCACTGAAGCTTTCTTT. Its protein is CASSRGQGLTEAFF.

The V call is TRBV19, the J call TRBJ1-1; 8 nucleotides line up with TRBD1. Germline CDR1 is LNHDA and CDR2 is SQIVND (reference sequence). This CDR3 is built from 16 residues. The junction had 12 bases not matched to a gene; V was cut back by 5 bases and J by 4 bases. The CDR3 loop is CASSSQPGQGGTEAFF. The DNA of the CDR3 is TGTGCCAGTAGTTCCCAGCCCGGACAGGGCGGCACTGAAGCTTTCTTT.

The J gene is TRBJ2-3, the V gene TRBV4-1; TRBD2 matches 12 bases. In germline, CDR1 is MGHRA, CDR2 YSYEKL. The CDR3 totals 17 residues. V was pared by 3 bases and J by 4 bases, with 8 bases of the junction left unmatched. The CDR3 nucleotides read TGCGCCAGCAGCCACCTACCCCTAGCGGGGGGGGCAGATACGCAGTATTTT. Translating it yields CASSHLPLAGGADTQYF.

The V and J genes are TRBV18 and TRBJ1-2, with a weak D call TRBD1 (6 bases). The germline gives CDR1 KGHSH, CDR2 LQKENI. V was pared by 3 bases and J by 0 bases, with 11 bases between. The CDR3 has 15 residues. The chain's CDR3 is CASSPRTEANYGYTF. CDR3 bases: TGTGCCAGCTCACCCCGGACAGAAGCTAACTATGGCTACACCTTC.

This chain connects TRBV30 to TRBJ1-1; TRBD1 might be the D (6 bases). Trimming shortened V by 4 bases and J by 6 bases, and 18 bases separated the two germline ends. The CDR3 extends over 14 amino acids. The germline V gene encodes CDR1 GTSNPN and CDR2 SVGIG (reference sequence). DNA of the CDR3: TGTGCCTGGATCCGAGGGACAAGTAGATCTGAAGCTTTCTTT. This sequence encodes CAWIRGTSRSEAFF.

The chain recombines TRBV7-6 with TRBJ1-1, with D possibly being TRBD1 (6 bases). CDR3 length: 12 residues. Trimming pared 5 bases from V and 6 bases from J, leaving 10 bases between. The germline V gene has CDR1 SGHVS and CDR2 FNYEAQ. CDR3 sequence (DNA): TGTGCCAGCAGCCCGACAGGTGCTGAAGCTTTCTTT. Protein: CASSPTGAEAFF.

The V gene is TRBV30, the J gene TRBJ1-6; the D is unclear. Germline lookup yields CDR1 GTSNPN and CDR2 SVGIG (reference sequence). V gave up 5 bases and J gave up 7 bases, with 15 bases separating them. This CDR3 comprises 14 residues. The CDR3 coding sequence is TGTGCCTGGGGCACCGGGAATCCAAATTCACCCCTCCACTTT. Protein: CAWGTGNPNSPLHF.

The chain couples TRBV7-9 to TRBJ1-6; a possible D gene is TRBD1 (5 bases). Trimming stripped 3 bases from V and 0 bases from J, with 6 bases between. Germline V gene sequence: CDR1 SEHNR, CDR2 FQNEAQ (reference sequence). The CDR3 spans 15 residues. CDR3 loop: CASSLGPSYNSPLHF. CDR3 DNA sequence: TGTGCCAGCAGCTTGGGGCCCTCCTATAATTCACCCCTCCACTTT.

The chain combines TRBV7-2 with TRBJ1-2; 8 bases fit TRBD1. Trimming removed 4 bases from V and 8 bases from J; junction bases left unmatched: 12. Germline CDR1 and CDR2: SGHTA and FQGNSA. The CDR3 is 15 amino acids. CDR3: CASSSPRRTGRGYTF. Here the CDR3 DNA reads TGTGCCAGCAGCTCCCCTAGGCGGACAGGGAGAGGCTACACCTTC.

CDR3: CASSFTLGWGPYNEQFF. The CDR3 DNA is TGTGCCAGCAGTTTCACCCTCGGGTGGGGGCCATACAATGAGCAGTTCTTC. The J gene is TRBJ2-1, the V gene TRBV28, with D tentatively TRBD1 (6 bases). Germline CDR1 MDHEN, CDR2 SYDVKM. The CDR3 is made up of 17 amino acids. V lost 3 bases to trimming and J lost 4 bases, with 19 bases between them.

CDR3 nucleotides: TGTGCCAGCAAACTAAGCGGGGGCAACAATGAGCAGTTCTTC. As protein: CASKLSGGNNEQFF. The chain is built from TRBV6-1 and TRBJ2-1; TRBD2 matches at 8 bases. The germline CDR1 and CDR2 sequences are MNHNS and SASEGT. The V gene end was trimmed by 7 bases and the J gene end by 5 bases; junction bases not matched to a gene: 7. The CDR3 has 14 amino acids.

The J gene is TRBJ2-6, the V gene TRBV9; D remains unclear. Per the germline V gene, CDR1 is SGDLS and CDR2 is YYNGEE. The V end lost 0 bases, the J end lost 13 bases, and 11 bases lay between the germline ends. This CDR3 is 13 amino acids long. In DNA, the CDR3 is TGTGCCAGCAGCGTAGGATTAGCTGGAGTCCTGACTTTC. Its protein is CASSVGLAGVLTF.

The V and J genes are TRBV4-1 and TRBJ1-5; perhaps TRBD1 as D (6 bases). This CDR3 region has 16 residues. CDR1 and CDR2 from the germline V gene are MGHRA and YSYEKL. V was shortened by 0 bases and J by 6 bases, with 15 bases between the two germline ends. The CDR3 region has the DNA TGCGCCAGCAGCCAAGATTCTGGTTTAGGGGGTCAGCCCCAGCATTTT. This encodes CASSQDSGLGGQPQHF.

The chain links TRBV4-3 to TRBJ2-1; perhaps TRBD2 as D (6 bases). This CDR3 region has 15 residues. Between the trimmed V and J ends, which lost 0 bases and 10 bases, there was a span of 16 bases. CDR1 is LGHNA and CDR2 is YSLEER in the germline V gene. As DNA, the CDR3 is TGCGCCAGCAGCCAAGATTGGGGGGTTGGGCGGGAGCAGTTCTTC. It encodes CASSQDWGVGREQFF.